This entry concerns a single T cell receptor (beta chain). Unmatched junction bases numbered 8, after V lost 3 bases and J lost 6 bases. CDR1 and CDR2 from the germline V gene are MGHRA and YSYEKL. CDR3 length: 15 residues. The record originates from a study of blood T cell repertoires in COVID-19. Study information: Sites in the United States, Italy and Spain provided acute and convalescent COVID-19 samples. From T cells, B-cell-depleted T cells, or PBMCs came the material, which was cDNA or gDNA.

In the authors' methods: Reference gene primer amplification gave nucleated cell count estimates. The protocol was immunoSEQ multiplex PCR, while the TCRdb copy is restricted to in-frame clones and leaves out a portion. That table gives V, J and clone size, and the DNA gave D and trimming. This sample has around 140,000 clones, with about 89% found just once. The sample comprised peripheral blood. This chain uses TRBV4-1 with TRBJ1-1; 9 nucleotides align to TRBD1. This sequence was found in a man aged 50 to 60 with active COVID-19. The CDR3 protein is CASSHRDRDGAEAFF. In DNA, the CDR3 is TGCGCCAGCAGCCACCGGGACAGGGACGGAGCTGAAGCTTTCTTT.